These 22 T cell receptor beta chains came from one sample sequenced in a study of response to subunit inactivated influenza vaccine. TCRdb fed the RT-PCR reads into MiXCR, producing one record per CDR3 protein. The data show roughly 630,000 distinct CDR3 sequences, with 14% seen just once and 6.5% to 8% held by the top ten. Sequencing used PBMCs from blood, obtained about 14 days before vaccination. The receptors were gathered from a man in his fifties or sixties who received an inactivated influenza vaccine.

This clonotype was counted once. The V and J genes are TRBV5-1 and TRBJ2-5, with D possibly TRBD1 on 5 matching bases. The CDR3 contains 14 residues. The germline V and J ends were trimmed by 0 bases and 6 bases, with 12 bases remaining between them. Per the germline V gene, CDR1 is SGHRS and CDR2 is YFSETQ. CDR3 nucleotides: TGCGCCAGCAGCTTGGTTGCAGGGTCGCAGACCCAGTACTTC. Protein sequence: CASSLVAGSQTQYF. Variable domain in full (rest from reference TRBV5-1 and TRBJ2-5): KAGVTQTPRYLIKTRGQQVTLSCSPISGHRSVSWYQQTPGQGLQFLFEYFSETQRNKGNFPGRFSGRQFSNSRSEMNVSTLELGDSALYLCASSLVAGSQTQYFGPGTRLLVL.

This clonotype was counted ten times or more. The chain carries TRBV15 and TRBJ2-1; 10 bases fit TRBD1. Germline lookup yields CDR1 LNHNV and CDR2 YYDKDF (reference sequence). V lost 5 bases to trimming and J lost 9 bases; unmatched junction nucleotides: 13. The CDR3 runs 16 residues. The CDR3: CATSGLRDRGRSEQFF. The CDR3 DNA is TGTGCCACCAGCGGTCTCCGGGACAGGGGTAGAAGTGAGCAGTTCTTC.

This clonotype was seen a handful of times. V usage is TRBV4-3 and J usage is TRBJ2-3; D call uncertain. The CDR3 loop spans 16 amino acids. V was cut by 0 bases and J by 3 bases, with 13 bases left in between. Germline V gene sequence: CDR1 LGHNA, CDR2 YSLEER. This chain's CDR3 is CASSQDPGRKTDTQYF. DNA of the CDR3: TGCGCCAGCAGCCAAGATCCCGGCCGCAAAACAGATACGCAGTATTTT.

This clonotype was picked up a small number of times. This chain links TRBV7-2 with TRBJ1-1; TRBD1 is a possible D gene (5 bases). Germline V gives CDR1 SGHTA, CDR2 FQGNSA. CDR3 length: 15 amino acids. V lost 1 base to trimming and J lost 1 base, with 10 bases between them. DNA of the CDR3: TGTGCCAGCAGCTTAGTGGGACCTGGGAACACTGAAGCTTTCTTT. As protein: CASSLVGPGNTEAFF.

The V and J genes are TRBV9 and TRBJ2-3; D not certain. The germline V gene encodes CDR1 SGDLS and CDR2 YYNGEE. V lost 0 bases, J lost 4 bases, and 12 bases lay in between. The CDR3 runs 15 residues. This CDR3 reads CASSVASQKADTQYF. Written as DNA, the CDR3 is TGTGCCAGCAGCGTAGCGTCACAGAAGGCAGATACGCAGTATTTT.

This clonotype was detected a few times. The V and J genes are TRBV20-1 and TRBJ2-1, with D perhaps TRBD1 or TRBD2 (5 bases each). The CDR3 runs 15 residues. Trimming stripped 5 bases from V and 5 bases from J, with 19 bases between. Per the germline V gene, CDR1 is DFQATT and CDR2 is SNEGSKA (reference sequence). CDR3 amino acids: CSAPSFTGTNNEQFF. The CDR3 nucleotides read TGCAGTGCTCCCTCTTTTACCGGGACGAACAATGAGCAGTTCTTC.

The V call is TRBV28, the J call TRBJ2-7; TRBD2 aligns across 8 bases. The CDR3 has 14 amino acids. V was clipped by 6 bases and J by 6 bases; unmatched bases: 10. Germline V gene lookup returns CDR1 MDHEN and CDR2 SYDVKM. This CDR3 reads CASSRYRGGSEQYF. Here the CDR3 DNA reads TGTGCCAGCAGCCGCTACCGGGGGGGTAGCGAGCAGTACTTC. The variable domain in full, completed from reference TRBV28 and TRBJ2-7, reads DVKVTQSSRYLVKRTGEKVFLECVQDMDHENMFWYRQDPGLGLRLIYFSYDVKMKEKGDIPEGYSVSREKKERFSLILESASTNQTSMYLCASSRYRGGSEQYFGPGTRLTVT.

Ten or more counts support this clonotype. The rearrangement links TRBV20-1 to TRBJ2-1; 9 positions match TRBD2. The germline CDR1 and CDR2 sequences are DFQATT and SNEGSKA (reference sequence). This CDR3 comprises 15 residues. After removal of 0 bases from V and 12 bases from J, the junction contained 12 bases not matched to a gene. CDR3 nucleotide sequence: TGCAGTGCTAGAGATAGGGGTAGCGGGGGTTGGCGGCAGTTCTTC. Encoded protein: CSARDRGSGGWRQFF.

A few counts support this clonotype. This rearrangement joins TRBV2 to TRBJ1-1, with D unresolved. Per the germline V gene, CDR1 is SNHLY and CDR2 is FYNNEI. There are 14 residues in the CDR3. The ends were cut back, 5 bases at V and 2 bases at J, with 12 bases in the middle. The CDR3 reads CASSPRWSNTEAFF. Here the CDR3 DNA reads TGTGCCAGCAGTCCGCGGTGGAGCAACACTGAAGCTTTCTTT.

This clonotype was detected many times. This sequence joins TRBV6-5 and TRBJ2-5; 9 nucleotides agree with TRBD1. Trimming took 4 bases from V and 2 from J; bases not matched to a gene: 5. Germline CDR1 reads MNHEY; CDR2 reads SVGAGI. This CDR3 has 15 amino acids. CDR3 sequence reads: CASSWTGDGQETQYF. The DNA for the CDR3 is TGTGCCAGCAGTTGGACAGGGGACGGACAAGAGACCCAGTACTTC.

This clonotype was seen a handful of times. The genes are TRBV20-1 and TRBJ1-6, with D hard to call. The CDR3 length is 13 residues. Germline V gene sequence: CDR1 DFQATT, CDR2 SNEGSKA (reference sequence). Trimming removed 1 base from V and 6 bases from J, with 7 bases in between. The CDR3 region is CSARGVINSPLHF. DNA for the CDR3: TGCAGTGCTAGAGGAGTGATTAATTCACCCCTCCACTTT.

Details on this clonotype: One end of the junction is discordant with germline, which a read error may explain. The chain uses TRBV5-1 and TRBJ1-1, with 11 bases that match TRBD1. The CDR3 spans 15 residues. Germline CDR1 SGHRS, CDR2 YFSETQ. Here the CDR3 reads CASSIGQGATADAFF. The CDR3 region has the DNA TGCGCCAGCAGCATCGGACAGGGGGCAACGGCTGACGCTTTCTTT.

The chain joins TRBV7-8 to TRBJ2-3; maybe TRBD1 (6 bases). Trimming stripped 5 bases from V and 2 bases from J, with 14 bases between. This CDR3 region has 15 residues. Germline CDR1 SGHVS, CDR2 FQNEAQ. The CDR3 region is CASSPTGPFTDTQYF. The CDR3 DNA reads TGTGCCAGCAGCCCAACAGGGCCCTTCACAGATACGCAGTATTTT.

There are many counts of this clonotype. V and J are TRBV2 and TRBJ1-2; 8 bases agree with TRBD1. V dropped 6 bases and J dropped 4; count of bases not matched to a gene: 10. The CDR3 is 15 amino acids. Germline V gene lookup returns CDR1 SNHLY and CDR2 FYNNEI. DNA of the CDR3: TGTGCCAGCAGGAGCGGGACAGGAGCCTTCTATGGCTACACCTTC. Translation gives CASRSGTGAFYGYTF. Full variable domain (outside the CDR3, taken from reference TRBV2 and TRBJ1-2): EPEVTQTPSHQVTQMGQEVILRCVPISNHLYFYWYRQILGQKVEFLVSFYNNEISEKSEIFDDQFSVERPDGSNFTLKIRSTKLEDSAMYFCASRSGTGAFYGYTFGSGTRLTVV.

The chain joins TRBV29-1 to TRBJ2-1; possibly TRBD1 or TRBD2 for D (5 bases each). The CDR3 is 12 amino acids. V was shortened by 1 base and J by 9 bases, with 10 bases between the two germline ends. CDR1 is SQVTM, CDR2 ANQGSEA, per germline. The CDR3 reads CSVEVRGAEQFF. The CDR3, as DNA: TGCAGCGTTGAAGTACGAGGGGCTGAGCAGTTCTTC.

A few counts support this clonotype. The chain couples TRBV7-3 to TRBJ2-3; D is unresolved. Between the trimmed V and J ends, which lost 4 bases and 1 base, there was a span of 6 bases. This CDR3 is built from 13 residues. The germline V gene has CDR1 SGHTA and CDR2 FQGTGA. CDR3 loop: CASSSYRTDTQYF. CDR3 sequence (DNA): TGTGCCAGCAGCTCCTACCGCACAGATACGCAGTATTTT. The whole variable domain, filled in from reference TRBV7-3 and TRBJ2-3, reads GAGVSQTPSNKVTEKGKYVELRCDPISGHTALYWYRQSLGQGPEFLIYFQGTGAADDSGLPNDRFFAVRPEGSVSTLKIQRTERGDSAVYLCASSSYRTDTQYFGPGTRLTVL.

This chain links TRBV11-2 with TRBJ2-1; 8 bases map to TRBD2. Looked up from germline, CDR1 is SGHAT and CDR2 is FQNNGV. There are 19 residues in the CDR3. J gave up 2 bases and V 3 bases, and 15 bases lay outside the gene matches. The DNA of the CDR3 is TGTGCCAGCAGCTTTGGGGCTAGCGGGTTAAGAGTCGCCTACAATGAGCAGTTCTTC. Translated, it gives CASSFGASGLRVAYNEQFF.

This clonotype was counted a few times. V and J are TRBV5-1 and TRBJ1-2, with TRBD1 as a possible D gene (5 bases). Per germline, CDR1 SGHRS and CDR2 YFSETQ. Between the trimmed V and J ends, which lost 5 bases and 6 bases, there was a span of 11 bases. The CDR3 is 12 residues long. The DNA for the CDR3 is TGCGCCAGCAGGGGCCAGGGAAATGGCTACACCTTC. Translated, it gives CASRGQGNGYTF.

This clonotype has just a few counts. The V gene is TRBV29-1, the J gene TRBJ2-7; 9 nucleotides align to TRBD1. Per the germline V gene, CDR1 is SQVTM and CDR2 is ANQGSEA. The J segment lost 5 bases and the V segment lost 3 bases, leaving 8 bases of the junction unmatched. There are 14 residues in the CDR3. The CDR3 is CSVDAGTGLDEQYF. CDR3 nucleotides: TGCAGCGTTGACGCCGGGACAGGGTTGGACGAGCAGTACTTC.

This clonotype has just a few counts. V gene TRBV2 combines with J gene TRBJ1-5; no reliable D call. The CDR3 has 14 residues. CDR1 and CDR2 from the germline V gene are SNHLY and FYNNEI. V was clipped by 0 bases and J by 4 bases, with 7 bases between them. In nucleotides, the CDR3 is TGTGCCAGCAGTGAAGCGCACGGTAATCAGCCCCAGCATTTT. Translating it yields CASSEAHGNQPQHF.

This chain joins TRBV5-1 and TRBJ1-2, with TRBD1 as a possible D gene (5 bases). Trimming pared 6 bases from V and 2 bases from J, leaving 8 bases between. Germline CDR1 SGHRS, CDR2 YFSETQ. The CDR3 covers 12 residues. The CDR3 nucleotides are TGCGCCAGCAAGGCAGGGAACTATGGCTACACCTTC. Amino acids: CASKAGNYGYTF.

In this sample, this clonotype turned up a few times. V gene TRBV20-1 combines with J gene TRBJ2-1; 16 nucleotides agree with TRBD2. The V and J ends lost 1 base and 6 bases, in that order; junction bases with no gene match: 12. The CDR3 totals 19 residues. Germline lookup yields CDR1 DFQATT and CDR2 SNEGSKA (reference sequence). CDR3 sequence: CSARGVGLAGGLFSNEQFF. For the CDR3, the DNA is TGCAGTGCTAGAGGAGTGGGACTAGCGGGGGGGCTATTTAGCAATGAGCAGTTCTTC.